A selection of T cell receptor beta chains follows, all from one sample in a study of blood T cell repertoires in COVID-19. TCRdb keeps only in-frame clones here, not all; method: immunoSEQ multiplex PCR. The repertoire consists of 75,000 to 90,000 clones, with 80% occurring once and the leading ten covering 12%. Input material: peripheral blood. These receptors were obtained from a woman in her thirties or forties with active or convalescent COVID-19. CDR3s include the opening cysteine and the closing phenylalanine or tryptophan.

TRBV9	CASSSYRTTRSQETQYF
TRBV11-2	CASSSRLAGGPYEQYF
TRBV28	CASKNYREYEQYF
TRBV27	CASSPKGHFNQPQHF
TRBV5-5	CASSLDTTGARAYGYTF
TRBV10-1	CASSGLANEYEQYF
TRBV7-2	CASSPLVGHEQYF
TRBV28	CASSTRGTGKETQYF
TRBV9	CASSKGQGSYYEQYF
TRBV15	CATSRGLAGAYEQYF
TRBV6-5	CASSYSRDRGQPQHF
TRBV7-3	CASSQGTNYEQYF
TRBV7-3	CASSLTTGNTEAFF
TRBV7-9	CASSLSPDSQSNYGYTF
TRBV18	CASSPLSAVNTEAFF
TRBV6-5	CASTKGQGGYGYTF
TRBV7-2	CASSLDGTGGQPQHF
TRBV27	CASRPLAGGPTDTQYF
TRBV25-1	CASSETGFNQPQHF
TRBV6-4	CASSESGGRGTEAFF
TRBV11-3	CASSFLGDFYGYTF
TRBV9	CASSVVANSPLHF
TRBV21-1	CASSKIRQTANEKLFF
TRBV18	CASSPSDRGSGELFF